The sequence of this T cell receptor (beta chain) was determined in a study of Ad26.COV2.S vaccination and SARS-CoV-2 variants. Treatment noted: 15 to 20 received Ad26.COV2.S at low or high dose, single or two shots; several received placebo; per-sample allocation not given. Sampling was performed 63 days after the first vaccine or placebo injection. Based in Boston, the donor was an adult of 18-55 years. Here immunoSEQ multiplex PCR was the method, and the copy in TCRdb shows in-frame clones only, minus some. Among about 410,000 clones listed, about 90% were seen once. Findings and caveats of the study: People who got the vaccine or the placebo had similar non-spike TCR breadth.

Turning to this clone: Its antigen is unidentified.

The sequence was collected from a person aged 18-65 years who received the Ad26.COV2.S COVID-19 vaccine or a placebo. Sequencing was performed on peripheral blood, taken in a trial of Ad26.COV2.S vaccine versus placebo.

The CDR3 loop reads CATERHLNTGELFF. As DNA, the CDR3 is TGTGCCACCGAACGACACCTGAACACCGGGGAGCTGTTTTTT. The chain carries TRBV25-1 and TRBJ2-2; D gene uncertain. Germline CDR1 reads MGHDK; CDR2 reads SYGVNS. The CDR3 extends over 14 amino acids. The V gene lost 10 bases and the J gene lost 1 base, with 13 bases spanning the gap.